These 32 T cell receptor beta chains originate from one sample sequenced in a study of blood T cell repertoires in COVID-19. Generated by immunoSEQ multiplex PCR, the TCRdb table keeps only in-frame clones and is missing some. The sample carries 200,000 to 250,000 clones, almost 85% recorded once. The sequenced sample consisted of peripheral blood. These receptors were obtained from a woman aged 40 to 50 with acute or convalescent COVID-19.

Only a few counts were recorded for this clone. The chain uses TRBV7-2 and TRBJ1-1; 11 bases are shared with TRBD1. Germline CDR1 SGHTA, CDR2 FQGNSA. The trim removed 6 bases at V and 11 bases at J, leaving 8 bases unmatched. The CDR3 is 13 residues long. The CDR3 DNA follows: TGTGCCAGCAGTCCCGGGGACAGGGGGATGGCTTTCTTT. This codes for CASSPGDRGMAFF. Full variable domain (outside the CDR3, taken from reference TRBV7-2 and TRBJ1-1): GAGVSQSPSNKVTEKGKDVELRCDPISGHTALYWYRQSLGQGLEFLIYFQGNSAPDKSGLPSDRFSAERTGGSVSTLTIQRTQQEDSAVYLCASSPGDRGMAFFGQGTRLTVV.

The sample holds one count of this clone. The V call is TRBV5-1, the J call TRBJ2-3; TRBD2 aligns across 14 bases. Germline trimming cut 4 bases from V and 2 bases from J; bases unmatched to any gene: 15. The CDR3 length is 20 residues. Germline V CDR1 and CDR2: SGHRS, YFSETQ. The CDR3 sequence: CASSPGLAGARVANTDTQYF. The DNA for the CDR3 is TGCGCCAGCAGCCCGGGACTAGCGGGGGCCCGCGTCGCGAACACAGATACGCAGTATTTT.

This clone was picked up a small number of times. V and J are TRBV7-9 and TRBJ2-7; D possibly corresponds to TRBD1 (5 bases). The CDR3 runs 14 residues. Deletions cut 4 bases from V and 0 bases from J, with 10 bases between. The germline V gene encodes CDR1 SEHNR and CDR2 FQNEAQ (reference sequence). CDR3 bases: TGTGCCAGCAGCTCCAGGGATTTCTCCTACGAGCAGTACTTC. It yields the protein CASSSRDFSYEQYF.

This chain uses TRBV7-7 with TRBJ2-1; 10 bases fit TRBD1. Germline loops: CDR1 SSHAT, CDR2 FNYEAQ (reference sequence). The CDR3 spans 15 residues. Germline trimming cut 6 bases from V and 8 bases from J; bases unmatched to any gene: 10. As DNA, the CDR3 is TGTGCCAGCAGGAACTCCGGGACAGGGGATGATGAGCAGTTCTTC. This translates into CASRNSGTGDDEQFF.

The chain's CDR3 is CASSPQQGGNEQYF. The CDR3 region has the DNA TGTGCCAGCTCACCACAACAGGGCGGCAACGAGCAGTACTTC. V usage is TRBV18 and J usage is TRBJ2-7; D possibly corresponds to TRBD1 (6 bases). Trimming cost V 1 base and J 5 bases, with 12 bases left between them. Germline V gives CDR1 KGHSH, CDR2 LQKENI. The CDR3 runs 14 residues.

V gene TRBV5-5 combines with J gene TRBJ1-2; TRBD1 matches 9 bases. Germline values: CDR1 SGHKS, CDR2 YYEKEE (reference sequence). The V segment lost 3 bases and the J segment 3 bases; nucleotides outside the gene matches: 9. The CDR3 runs to 16 residues. This CDR3 is CASSSHPTGGYYGYTF. The CDR3 coding sequence is TGTGCCAGCAGCTCCCACCCGACAGGGGGGTACTATGGCTACACCTTC.

The genes are TRBV5-4 and TRBJ1-1; possible D gene TRBD1, 5 bases. The V gene lost 1 base and the J gene lost 9 bases, with 13 bases spanning the gap. CDR3 length: 13 amino acids. Germline assignment: CDR1 SGHNT and CDR2 YYREEE (reference sequence). CDR3 nucleotide sequence: TGTGCCAGCAGCTTGAAGGGAGGGGATAAAGCTTTCTTT. Protein: CASSLKGGDKAFF.

CDR3 nucleotide sequence: TGTGCCAGCAGCGCCGGTGGACAGGTTCTGGACAATGAGCAGTTCTTC. As protein: CASSAGGQVLDNEQFF. The V call is TRBV9, the J call TRBJ2-1, with 7 bases lining up with TRBD1. The germline V gene has CDR1 SGDLS and CDR2 YYNGEE. CDR3 length equals 16 residues. Germline trimming cut 3 bases from V and 5 bases from J; bases unmatched to any gene: 11.

This chain uses TRBV19 with TRBJ1-1; D uncertain. Germline loops: CDR1 LNHDA, CDR2 SQIVND (reference sequence). The CDR3 has 17 residues. V was trimmed by 2 bases and J by 1 base, leaving 17 bases between them. CDR3 in amino acids: CASSIRGLGGQNTEAFF. The CDR3 DNA is TGTGCCAGTAGTATACGCGGCTTAGGAGGCCAGAACACTGAAGCTTTCTTT.

The V and J genes are TRBV4-3 and TRBJ2-3; the D gene is possibly TRBD2 (6 bases). Germline V CDR1 and CDR2: LGHNA, YSLEER. The CDR3 extends over 15 amino acids. Trimming shortened V by 4 bases and J by 1 base, and 12 bases separated the two germline ends. This CDR3 reads CASSPRGLRTDTQYF. CDR3 DNA sequence: TGCGCCAGCAGCCCCCGGGGACTTCGCACAGATACGCAGTATTTT.

The genes are TRBV5-1 and TRBJ2-7; D is perhaps TRBD2 (5 bases). CDR3 size: 14 residues. Germline-derived CDR1 and CDR2 are SGHRS and YFSETQ. Trimming stripped 5 bases from V and 1 base from J, with 13 bases between. CDR3 in DNA: TGCGCCAGCAGAAACCGAGCGGATTCCTACGAGCAGTACTTC. Translating it yields CASRNRADSYEQYF.

The chain uses TRBV27 and TRBJ2-1, with TRBD2 identical over 11 bases. Per the germline V gene, CDR1 is MNHEY and CDR2 is SMNVEV (reference sequence). The CDR3 sequence is 17 residues long. Trimming cost V 3 bases and J 7 bases; bases outside gene matches: 11. In nucleotides, the CDR3 is TGTGCCAGCAGTTTCCCTAATAGCGGGGGGGCCGGTAATGAGCAGTTCTTC. It translates to CASSFPNSGGAGNEQFF.

V gene TRBV30 combines with J gene TRBJ1-1, with D possibly TRBD1 on 6 matching bases. The CDR3 runs 14 residues. Trimming pared 6 bases from V and 5 bases from J, leaving 19 bases between. Germline assignment: CDR1 GTSNPN and CDR2 SVGIG (reference sequence). In DNA form, the CDR3 reads TGTGCCTGTCCCACCGAGGGGGGGATTACTGAAGCTTTCTTT. Translated: CACPTEGGITEAFF.

This chain joins TRBV19 and TRBJ2-3, with TRBD1 as a possible D gene (6 bases). Per germline, CDR1 LNHDA and CDR2 SQIVND (reference sequence). The CDR3 runs 16 residues. V was clipped by 5 bases and J by 2 bases, with 17 bases between them. CDR3 DNA: TGTGCCAGTAGTTCAGGGGCAGGGCCGTTCACAGATACGCAGTATTTT. Protein: CASSSGAGPFTDTQYF.

As to this clone: Different DNA sequences within this sample yield the same CDR3. The V gene is TRBV6-1, the J gene TRBJ2-1; 7 nucleotides match TRBD2. V shed 0 bases and J 1 base; nucleotides not matched to a gene: 0. CDR1 and CDR2 from the germline V gene are MNHNS and SASEGT. The CDR3 consists of 15 residues. CDR3 sequence reads: CASSEAAGSYNEQFF. The CDR3 nucleotides are TGTGCCAGCAGTGAAGCAGCGGGGTCCTACAATGAGCAGTTCTTC.

The rearrangement uses TRBV3-1 (or the pseudogene TRBV3-2) and TRBJ2-7; 12 positions agree with TRBD2. The germline V gene encodes CDR1 LGHDT and CDR2 YNNKEL (reference sequence). Trimming took 8 bases from V and 3 from J; bases not matched to a gene: 5. This CDR3 comprises 14 residues. The CDR3 DNA follows: TGTGCCAGCTCGCCGGGACTAGCGGGCTACGAGCAGTACTTC. Protein product: CASSPGLAGYEQYF.

The rearrangement uses TRBV5-1 and TRBJ2-1, with TRBD2 matching over 9 bases. The V segment lost 1 base and the J segment 9 bases; nucleotides outside the gene matches: 14. The CDR3 extends over 17 amino acids. The germline CDR1 and CDR2 sequences are SGHRS and YFSETQ. DNA for the CDR3: TGCGCCAGCAGCTTGACCATACGACTAGCGGAGGCAGGTGAGCAGTTCTTC. Its translation is CASSLTIRLAEAGEQFF.

V and J are TRBV7-9 and TRBJ2-3, with D tentatively TRBD2 (6 bases). Germline V lookup: CDR1 SEHNR, CDR2 FQNEAQ (reference sequence). This CDR3 has 16 amino acids. The ends were cut back, 5 bases at V and 1 base at J, with 16 bases in the middle. CDR3: CASSAGGGRGTDTQYF. In DNA form, the CDR3 reads TGTGCCAGCAGCGCTGGAGGAGGGCGAGGCACAGATACGCAGTATTTT.

Ten or more counts support this clone. This chain joins TRBV11-1 and TRBJ2-1, with 9 bases aligning to TRBD2. The CDR3 is 15 amino acids. The germline gives CDR1 SGHAT, CDR2 FQDESV (reference sequence). Trimming cost V 4 bases and J 0 bases; bases outside gene matches: 1. The DNA for the CDR3 is TGTGCCAGCAGCTATAGCGGGAGCTCCTACAATGAGCAGTTCTTC. Translating gives CASSYSGSSYNEQFF.

This rearrangement joins TRBV6-6 to TRBJ1-1; no clear D gene. Germline V CDR1 and CDR2: MNHNY, SVGAGI (reference sequence). Trimming stripped 8 bases from V and 4 bases from J, with 14 bases between. The CDR3 totals 13 residues. This CDR3 reads CASQSGMSTEAFF. The CDR3 DNA sequence: TGTGCCAGCCAATCCGGGATGAGCACTGAAGCTTTCTTT.

The sample holds one count of this clone. The chain couples TRBV6-2 or TRBV6-3 to TRBJ1-4, with 7 bases lining up with TRBD1. CDR3 length: 14 residues. V shed 6 bases and J 8 bases; nucleotides not matched to a gene: 9. The germline gives CDR1 MNHEY, CDR2 SVGEGT. CDR3 amino acids: CASSGTAGYEKLFF. CDR3 bases: TGTGCCAGCAGCGGGACAGCGGGTTACGAAAAACTGTTTTTT.

Comment on this clone: The sample has other DNA sequences that encode this CDR3 too. The chain uses TRBV3-1 (or the pseudogene TRBV3-2) and TRBJ1-4, with D unclear. Germline V lookup: CDR1 LGHDT, CDR2 YNNKEL (reference sequence). V lost 4 bases, J lost 0 bases, and 6 bases lay in between. CDR3 length: 14 residues. The CDR3 bases are TGTGCCAGCAGCCCCTATGCAACTAATGAAAAACTGTTTTTT. Encoded protein: CASSPYATNEKLFF.

The rearrangement joins TRBV7-8 to TRBJ2-6; D is unresolved. The CDR3 contains 16 residues. The germline CDR1 and CDR2 sequences are SGHVS and FQNEAQ. V was shortened by 4 bases and J by 4 bases, with 14 bases between the two germline ends. DNA for the CDR3: TGTGCCAGCAGCTGGCCCGGGTTTACCGGGGCCAACGTCCTGACTTTC. This encodes CASSWPGFTGANVLTF.

V gene TRBV5-1 combines with J gene TRBJ2-5, with 7 bases that match TRBD2. The V segment lost 3 bases and the J segment 1 base; nucleotides outside the gene matches: 6. CDR3 length: 15 amino acids. Germline V CDR1 and CDR2: SGHRS, YFSETQ. CDR3: CASSWRGSTQETQYF. In DNA form, the CDR3 reads TGCGCCAGCAGCTGGCGCGGGAGTACCCAAGAGACCCAGTACTTC.

V is TRBV30 and J is TRBJ1-1; 10 bases fit TRBD1. Germline V gives CDR1 GTSNPN, CDR2 SVGIG (reference sequence). V gave up 2 bases and J gave up 5 bases; unmatched junction bases: 11. The CDR3 length is 16 residues. DNA of the CDR3: TGTGCCTGGAGTAACCCAGACAGGGGGCTTGATACTGAAGCTTTCTTT. It yields the protein CAWSNPDRGLDTEAFF.

The gene calls are TRBV5-1 and TRBJ1-3; no firm D call. Germline CDR1 reads SGHRS; CDR2 reads YFSETQ. V lost 2 bases and J lost 0, with 6 bases in between. The CDR3 consists of 14 residues. The CDR3 region is CASSFLSSGNTIYF. The CDR3 region has the DNA TGCGCCAGCAGCTTCTTGAGCTCTGGAAACACCATATATTTT.

The chain recombines TRBV15 with TRBJ2-1; possibly TRBD2 for D (6 bases). Trimming removed 2 bases at V and 0 bases at J, with 11 bases between. CDR1 is LNHNV and CDR2 is YYDKDF in the germline V gene (reference sequence). This CDR3 contains 16 residues. Here the CDR3 reads CATSRWDSSSYNEQFF. The CDR3 region has the DNA TGTGCCACCAGCAGATGGGACTCGAGCTCCTACAATGAGCAGTTCTTC.

The gene calls are TRBV19 and TRBJ2-6; the match to TRBD2 covers 9 bases. This CDR3 has 17 residues. Trimming took 5 bases from V and 2 from J; bases not matched to a gene: 7. Germline V gene sequence: CDR1 LNHDA, CDR2 SQIVND (reference sequence). DNA for the CDR3: TGTGCCAGTAGTTCAATTCCTAGCGGGGCTGGGGCCAACGTCCTGACTTTC. This encodes CASSSIPSGAGANVLTF. Filled out from reference TRBV19 and TRBJ2-6, the complete variable domain reads DGGITQSPKYLFRKEGQNVTLSCEQNLNHDAMYWYRQDPGQGLRLIYYSQIVNDFQKGDIAEGYSVSREKKESFPLTVTSAQKNPTAFYLCASSSIPSGAGANVLTFGAGSRLTVL.

The chain links TRBV19 to TRBJ2-7; D unresolved. Trimming removed 5 bases at V and 3 bases at J, with 14 bases between. The CDR3 has 14 residues. From germline, CDR1 is LNHDA and CDR2 SQIVND (reference sequence). Here the CDR3 reads CASSPEVEYYEQYF. The CDR3 DNA reads TGTGCCAGTAGTCCCGAGGTCGAGTACTACGAGCAGTACTTC.

The sample holds one count of this clone. This sequence joins TRBV20-1 and TRBJ2-5; D uncertain. The V gene's germline CDR1 is DFQATT and CDR2 SNEGSKA (reference sequence). There are 10 residues in the CDR3. Trimming took 5 bases from V and 4 from J, leaving 5 bases between them. The CDR3 here is CSAGRETQYF. The CDR3 DNA sequence: TGCAGTGCTGGCCGAGAGACCCAGTACTTC.

This clone was seen at least ten times. The J gene is TRBJ2-1, the V gene TRBV15, with 9 bases aligning to TRBD2. The CDR3 consists of 16 residues. The germline V gene has CDR1 LNHNV and CDR2 YYDKDF (reference sequence). Trimming took 0 bases from V and 6 from J; bases not matched to a gene: 6. CDR3 region: CATSRDLGGRANEQFF. CDR3 DNA sequence: TGTGCCACCAGCAGAGATCTCGGCGGGAGGGCCAATGAGCAGTTCTTC. The complete variable domain, with remaining parts taken from reference TRBV15 and TRBJ2-1, reads DAMVIQNPRYQVTQFGKPVTLSCSQTLNHNVMYWYQQKSSQAPKLLFHYYDKDFNNEADTPDNFQSRRPNTSFCFLDIRSPGLGDTAMYLCATSRDLGGRANEQFFGPGTRLTVL.

CDR3 protein: CASSLIGLAGVAGANVLTF. CDR3 coding DNA: TGTGCCAGCAGCCTAATTGGACTAGCGGGGGTAGCTGGGGCCAACGTCCTGACTTTC. J is TRBJ2-6 and V is TRBV6-4; 13 bases align to TRBD2. The germline CDR1 and CDR2 sequences are MRHNA and SNTAGT. The CDR3 is 19 residues long. Unmatched junction bases numbered 10, after V lost 6 bases and J lost 2 bases.